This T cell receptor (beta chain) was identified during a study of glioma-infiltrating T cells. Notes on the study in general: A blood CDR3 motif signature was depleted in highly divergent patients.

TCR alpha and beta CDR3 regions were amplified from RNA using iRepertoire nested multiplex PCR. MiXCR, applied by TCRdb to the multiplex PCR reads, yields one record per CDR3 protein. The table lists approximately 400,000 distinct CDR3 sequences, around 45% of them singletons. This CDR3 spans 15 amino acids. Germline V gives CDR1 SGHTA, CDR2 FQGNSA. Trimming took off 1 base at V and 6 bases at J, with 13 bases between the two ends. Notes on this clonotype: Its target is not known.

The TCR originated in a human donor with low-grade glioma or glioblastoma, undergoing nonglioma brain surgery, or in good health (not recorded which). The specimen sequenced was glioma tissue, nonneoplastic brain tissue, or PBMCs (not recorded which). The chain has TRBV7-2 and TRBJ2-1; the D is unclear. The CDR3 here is CASSLGFTLPNEQFF. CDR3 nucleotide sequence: TGTGCCAGCAGCTTAGGCTTTACTTTGCCCAATGAGCAGTTCTTC.